This TCR beta chain derives from a study of cytomegalovirus exposure and HLA in healthy donors. The PCR used 60 Vbeta and 13 Jbeta primers. Only in-frame clones appear in the TCRdb table, and some are missing; sequencing was by immunoSEQ multiplex PCR. The sample lists some 130,000 clones, around nine tenths occurring once. Despite likely unrecorded immune exposures, the donors were nominally healthy at the time of sampling. The CDR3 runs to 11 residues. The V gene's germline CDR1 is SNHLY and CDR2 FYNNEI. The V end lost 5 bases, the J end lost 3 bases, and 3 bases lay between the germline ends. Study-wide results and limits: The authors assumed roughly uniform sequencing depth across donors for presence/absence analyses. The study labeled fewer than 200 TCR beta chains cytomegalovirus-associated. Among the sequence variants, a highly shared cluster was likely an artifact of sequencing.

As regards this clone: Its antigen is currently unknown.

The chain couples TRBV2 to TRBJ2-3; D is ambiguous. This sequence was found in a woman aged 25 to 45 in good health and CMV-seronegative. The sequencing input was PBMCs. The CDR3 region is CASSITDTQYF. In DNA form, the CDR3 reads TGTGCCAGCAGTATAACAGATACGCAGTATTTT.